The clone carrying this T cell receptor beta chain was counted ten times or more. Its antigen is undetermined. V lost 5 bases to trimming and J lost 3 bases; unmatched junction nucleotides: 7. The CDR3 totals 14 residues. Germline V CDR1 and CDR2: SEHNR, FQNEAQ (reference sequence). Patients underwent thyroid surgery, and none had received any treatment before it. Using MiXCR, TCRdb reanalyzed the PCR reads. The data contain thousands of clones, about 28% of them singletons. These data come from a study of metastatic and nonmetastatic thyroid tumors. Study context: The comparison covered peripheral blood and tumor or nodule tissue in malignant and benign thyroid patients.

Study-level points and caveats: Malignant thyroid tumors reportedly exceeded benign nodules significantly in TCR beta diversity, with the difference appearing in blood and tumor.

V and J are TRBV7-9 and TRBJ2-7, with 7 bases matching TRBD1. The sample comprised tumor tissue. This TCR came from a female donor with papillary thyroid cancer or a benign thyroid nodule (not recorded which). Some clones in this sample may be carry-over from other donors' samples. The CDR3 region has the DNA TGTGCCAGCAGCCACCCGGACAGGCTCTACGAGCAGTACTTC. Its translation is CASSHPDRLYEQYF.